This TCR beta chain was identified during a study of shared clonotypes between healthy human individuals (TCRdb year 2020). With regard to the full study: A couple of women and a few men aged 18 to 49 years were included in the cohort. For each donor, three plates each were used for CD4 naive and CD4 memory, two plates were used for CD8 naive, and one plate was used for CD8 memory. Between about 0.85 and 8.9 billion PBMCs per donor were obtained by leukapheresis. Libraries were prepared and TCR repertoires were sequenced by different laboratories using diverse techniques, in order to increase sequencing depth and limit assay-specific biases. The study deeply sequenced blood TCR repertoires of five healthy adults to estimate repertoire size and the extent of clonotype sharing between individuals. On the study overall, not on this receptor specifically: Estimated clonotype richness was generally larger for naive than for memory subsets. Because the study included a small number of donors, the genetic and exposure-history diversity represented was limited. Sampling was limited to blood, and TCR repertoires in tissue likely differ from TCR repertoires in blood. When a few donors were compared, the shared fraction of clonotypes was roughly 4.8% for naive CD4, about 4% for naive CD8, 2% to 2.5% for memory CD4, and under 0.5% for memory CD8. Pairwise subsampling led to the expectation that sequencing depth would affect the degree of clonotype sharing among donors. Higher generation probabilities were observed for clonotypes shared by all four sorted-subset donors than for non-shared clonotypes. Rarefaction of sorted-subset datasets indicated incomplete sequencing despite the large sequencing depth.

The CDR3 measures 15 amino acids from cysteine to phenylalanine. Only the CDR3 region is kept as DNA, spanning 45 bases read in frame from base 1. Per the germline V gene, SNHLY is the CDR1 and FYNNEI is the CDR2. A distance of 18 bases separates the germline ends of V and J, which lose 8 bases and 4 bases respectively. TCR CDR3 regions were amplified from genomic DNA by multiplex PCR using the deep immunoSEQ assay. Extracted genomic DNA from each cell subset was distributed evenly across all wells of several immunoSEQ 96-well plates, and each plate was treated as a replicate. For sorted subsets, 200 ng of genomic DNA, equivalent to roughly 30,000 T cell genomes, went into each replicate PCR. Purified libraries were measured with a Qubit 3.0 fluorometer, size-checked on a Bioanalyzer 2100, and measured again with the KAPA Library Quantification kit. Every immunoSEQ 96-well plate was sequenced on a separate single-read 150-cycle Illumina NextSeq 550 flow cell. The paper's data handling went like this. Because the immunoSEQ output included only junctional sequences and no quality scores, the filtering could not be the same as the filtering used for full-length reads. To assign V/J genes and CDR3, sequences were annotated against IMGT germline references using PyIR, a Python wrapper for IgBLAST v1.9. Reads with weak V/J assignments (E-value above 1e-6), missing CDR3, stop codons, out-of-frame junctions, or ambiguous translated residues were removed. V3J clonotypes were defined as sequences sharing an identical inferred V gene, J gene, and CDR3 amino acid sequence. Percentage overlap between repertoires was computed as shared unique clonotypes divided by the size of the smaller repertoire. Three approaches were used to assess repertoire richness: RTK rarefaction, the Chao1 estimator, and Recon v2.1 estimates of unobserved clonotypes. Generation probabilities for all TCRbeta clonotypes obtained by the gDNA method from a handful of donors were computed using OLGA. TCRdb took over this immuneACCESS table, retaining in-frame rearrangements with V and J assigned. Such tables are incomplete; in checked studies, under half of the missing clones stem from an unresolved V gene, and the remainder is unexplained. The DNA was the basis for D and trimming; V, J and clone size are from that table. The sample data list about 2,100,000 clones, and 85% to 95% of these were observed just once. 1.5% to 2% of the sample is in the top ten clones.

CD8 naive samples were CD45RO-negative cells positively selected for CCR7, giving a CD45RA+CCR7+ population that excluded TemRA cells. Donors were healthy HIV-negative adults with no recently reported acute infections or vaccinations. Only Caucasian adults living in Nashville, Tennessee, USA were represented among the donors. After blood collection by leukapheresis, PBMCs were isolated using Ficoll-Histopaque density gradient centrifugation and then cryopreserved in the vapor phase of liquid nitrogen. Purity and quantity of every magnetically sorted T cell population were checked by analytical flow cytometry. Each sorted fraction had its genomic DNA isolated and then quantified by UV absorbance on a Nanodrop 2000c. A word on this clone: The antigen it binds to is not known. Base quality data are lacking; no much larger clone is found one base away.

Recombination linked TRBV2 to TRBJ2-1; TRBD2 is a weak D gene call, 7 bases matching. This clonotype was sampled from a man between 18 and 35 years old in good health. Some clones in this sample may be carry-over from other donors' samples. Source material: naive CD8+ T cells from PBMCs. The label giving this sample's cell subset or site can be read as: CD45RA+CCR7+. CDR3 protein: CASGGASGSYNEQFF. The nucleotide sequence reads as follows: TGTGCCAGCGGGGGGGCCAGCGGGTCTTACAATGAGCAGTTCTTC.